This is a list of T cell receptor beta chains from one sample in a study of cytomegalovirus exposure and HLA in healthy donors. Assay used: immunoSEQ multiplex PCR; TCRdb lists only in-frame clones, some missing. The sample lists about 140,000 clones; about four fifths were seen once. Material: PBMCs. These receptors were collected from a man younger than 45 in good health and CMV-seronegative. The conserved cysteine and the conserved F or W are not part of the CDR3 here. The order of the fields is V gene, D gene, CDR3 protein. The D gene is left open where the match is weak.

TRBV7-9	TRBD1	SSSSYRDRAVYEQY
TRBV5-1	-	ATGPGGGTEAF
TRBV6-4	TRBD1	ASSPYGPDRGYGYT
TRBV5-1	-	ASSLADRLYNEQF
TRBV6-6	-	ASSYRRGAGTPQH
TRBV2	-	ASSTGFSPLH
TRBV29-1	TRBD1	SVLTGSSYNEQF
TRBV6-5	TRBD1	ASRRETGVNSPLH
TRBV18	TRBD1	ASSPDREGNQPQH
TRBV6-6	-	ASSRTERTGELF
TRBV6-1	-	ASSEGSWYIDTQY
TRBV28	-	ASSAAGDSNQPQH
TRBV2	-	ASSLSGKGYEQY
TRBV4-1	TRBD1	ASSQEDRDGNQPQH
TRBV6-5	TRBD2	ASSFERGSSYEQY
TRBV7-9	TRBD2	ASSFGAGETDTQY
TRBV7-3	-	ASSPARGSYEQF
TRBV12-5	TRBD1	ASGSGGRGETQY
TRBV2	-	ASSVSGVLSGNTIY
TRBV5-8	-	ASSLEPGLYSNQPQH
TRBV16	-	ASSQFMNTEAF
TRBV29-1	TRBD2	SVSQGLAGARTDTQY
TRBV5-1	-	ATSRDINTEAF
TRBV4-1	TRBD1	ASSHPQGQRGEQY
TRBV5-6	-	ASSSLGGSDTQY
TRBV2	-	ASSSGQGRTGELF
TRBV13	TRBD1	ASSLEGGRQGSRETQY
TRBV4-1	-	ASSHEEGYRDVGTQY
TRBV5-1	-	ASSFYSNSYEQY
TRBV19	-	ASTMRNSRGGELF
TRBV5-1	-	ASSLATNDYNSPLH
TRBV4-2	TRBD2	ASSQDSRGSGGNQETQY
TRBV5-1	-	ASSSYSSTDTNYGYT
TRBV4-1	-	ASSQALGQSSSYNSPLN
TRBV27	TRBD1	ASSLTGGTTGEQY
TRBV5-6	TRBD2	ASSFFSGGAGTQY
TRBV7-3	-	ASSLTSGNSYEQY
TRBV11-2	-	ASSLKRESGQETQY
TRBV7-9	-	ASSYNAAGELF
TRBV23-1	-	ASSQGERYGYT
TRBV28	TRBD1	ASKGQGATGELF
TRBV5-1	TRBD1	ASSPPGQNYGYT
TRBV7-6	-	ASSLSPGVEAF
TRBV5-1	-	ASSRGGGNTEAF
TRBV11-2	-	ASSLRGPMDEQY
TRBV25-1	-	ASSEYGGSSGNTIY
TRBV5-1	-	ASSRESFLDTQY
TRBV4-2	-	ASSQDLAIRPDTQY
TRBV28	-	ASSSSPGNQPQH
TRBV28	-	ASSFTNTGGTEAF
TRBV5-1	-	ASSLRGDSNQPQH
TRBV7-2	-	ASSLMGGGEAF
TRBV5-4	-	ASSLDQGPSGYT
TRBV7-8	TRBD1	ASSPRVQGVQETQY
TRBV5-1	TRBD1	ASSLEGQGVDEKLF
TRBV28	TRBD1	ASSSPGQGYSPLH
TRBV5-1	-	ASSFGGAADQETQY